Listed below are T cell receptor beta chains from one sample, sequenced in a study of OX40 agonist ivuxolimab in advanced cancers. Measured with immunoSEQ multiplex PCR; TCRdb has only the in-frame clones, and not every one. The table lists about 61,000 clones, 86% of them singletons. Sequencing was performed on CD4+ or CD8+ T cells sorted from blood, taken in a trial of the OX40 agonist ivuxolimab. Receptor source: an adult with an advanced solid tumor such as melanoma, head and neck, liver or kidney cancer. Both conserved end residues are part of each CDR3.

CDR3aa | j_gene | v_gene
CASSLTGLAGGDNEQFF | TRBJ2-1 | TRBV5-1
CASSSSGRPTYEQYF | TRBJ2-7 | TRBV13
CASSTTTGSSYEQYF | TRBJ2-7 | TRBV7-2
CASSQDIRIQYF | TRBJ2-4 | TRBV4-1
CASREGTPPYTQYF | TRBJ2-3 | TRBV25-1
CASSLQTHLGGNTIYF | TRBJ1-3 | TRBV2
CASRIRRTGVGGYTF | TRBJ1-2 | TRBV19
CASSQRRAGHNSYNEQFF | TRBJ2-1 | TRBV14
CASSRDRGDTIYF | TRBJ1-3 | TRBV4-3
CASSYSKGGQPQHF | TRBJ1-5 | TRBV6-6
CASSLGSIQETQYF | TRBJ2-5 | TRBV5-5
CARAGQPSWETQYF | TRBJ2-5 | TRBV30
CASSLVGGKLFF | TRBJ1-4 | TRBV5-5
CGAGTANTGELFF | TRBJ2-2 | TRBV6-6
CASSIFGDSYNEQFF | TRBJ2-1 | TRBV19
CASSLIGGATDTQYF | TRBJ2-3 | TRBV11-3
CASSRDRGSGYTF | TRBJ1-2 | TRBV2
CAWEPRGNGELFF | TRBJ2-2 | TRBV30
CASSFGQGANQPQHF | TRBJ1-5 | TRBV5-1
CASSSRDKSSGNTIYF | TRBJ1-3 | TRBV19
CASSLYQGMTGSNQPQHF | TRBJ1-5 | TRBV28
CASSVLPVGGQGAPYEQYF | TRBJ2-7 | TRBV9
CASSTPYEQYF | TRBJ2-7 | TRBV13
CASSRGIGSADTQYF | TRBJ2-3 | TRBV19
CSVADIGGPAYEQYF | TRBJ2-7 | TRBV29-1
CASSLDNAPAEAFF | TRBJ1-1 | TRBV18
CASSLADHTQYF | TRBJ2-3 | TRBV11-2
CASSFGEGNGYTF | TRBJ1-2 | TRBV5-1
CASSKSRNYGYTF | TRBJ1-2 | TRBV28
CASSVGFSSSYNEQFF | TRBJ2-1 | TRBV5-1
CASSPNPGLAKETQYF | TRBJ2-5 | TRBV18